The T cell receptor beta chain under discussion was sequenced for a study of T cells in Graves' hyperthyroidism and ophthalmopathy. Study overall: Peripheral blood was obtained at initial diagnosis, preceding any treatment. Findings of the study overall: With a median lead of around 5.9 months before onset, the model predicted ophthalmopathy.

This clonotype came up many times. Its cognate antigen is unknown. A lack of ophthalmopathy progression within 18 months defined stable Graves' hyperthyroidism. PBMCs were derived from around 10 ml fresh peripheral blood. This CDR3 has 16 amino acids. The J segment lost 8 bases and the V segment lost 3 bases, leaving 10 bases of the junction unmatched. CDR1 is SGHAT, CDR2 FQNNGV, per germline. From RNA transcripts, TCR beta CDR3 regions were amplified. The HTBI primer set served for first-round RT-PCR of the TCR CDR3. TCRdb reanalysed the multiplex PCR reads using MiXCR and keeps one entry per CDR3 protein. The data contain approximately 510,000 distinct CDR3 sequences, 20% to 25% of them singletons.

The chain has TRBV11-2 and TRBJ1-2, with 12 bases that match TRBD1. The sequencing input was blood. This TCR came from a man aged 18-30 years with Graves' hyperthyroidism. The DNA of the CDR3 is TGTGCCAGCAGCTTGGGGACAGGGGGCGCATTCGACGGCTACACCTTC. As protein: CASSLGTGGAFDGYTF.